In its sample, the clone carrying this T cell receptor (beta chain) was seen a few times. What it recognizes is unknown. Trimming removed 5 bases from V and 2 bases from J, with 1 base in between. Germline CDR1 is SGHAT and CDR2 is FQNNGV. CDR3 length: 11 amino acids. The data derive from a study of T cell responses to AZD1222 COVID-19 vaccine. General study findings and limits: Nearly half of spike-specific TCRs reportedly target unmutated variant regions.

Profiled with immunoSEQ multiplex PCR; TCRdb holds only in-frame clones, not every one. The data show 150,000 or so clones, 90% seen once. This TCR was sampled from an adult who received the AZD1222 COVID-19 vaccine. The V gene is TRBV11-2, the J gene TRBJ2-1; D call uncertain. Material: peripheral blood, obtained 28 days after the second AZD1222 dose. The CDR3 region is CASSTYNEQFF. The CDR3 coding sequence is TGTGCCAGCAGCACCTACAATGAGCAGTTCTTC. The full variable domain, rest sourced from reference TRBV11-2 and TRBJ2-1, is EAGVAQSPRYKIIEKRQSVAFWCNPISGHATLYWYQQILGQGPKLLIQFQNNGVVDDSQLPKDRFSAERLKGVDSTLKIQPAKLEDSAVYLCASSTYNEQFFGPGTRLTVL.